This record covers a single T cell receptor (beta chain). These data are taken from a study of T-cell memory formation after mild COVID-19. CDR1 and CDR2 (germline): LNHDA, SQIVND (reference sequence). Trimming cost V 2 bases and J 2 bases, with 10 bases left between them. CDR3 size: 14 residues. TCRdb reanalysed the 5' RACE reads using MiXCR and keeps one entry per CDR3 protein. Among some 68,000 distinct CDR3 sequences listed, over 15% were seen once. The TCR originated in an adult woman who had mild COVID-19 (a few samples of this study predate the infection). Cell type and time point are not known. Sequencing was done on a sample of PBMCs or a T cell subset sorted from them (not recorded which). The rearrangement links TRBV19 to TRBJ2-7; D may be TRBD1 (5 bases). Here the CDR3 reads CASSIFAGPYEQYF. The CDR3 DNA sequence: TGTGCCAGTAGTATATTTGCAGGGCCCTACGAGCAGTACTTC.